These 12 T cell receptor beta chains share one sample of origin, sequenced in a study of shared clonotypes between healthy human individuals. The data were produced by immunoSEQ multiplex PCR, yet TCRdb's version contains in-frame clones alone and is incomplete. Among roughly 2.6 million clones listed, more than 90% were seen once. The sample comprised naive CD4+ T cells sorted from blood. Subset in this sample: CD45RA+ positively selected. These receptors came from a man younger than 35 in good health.

Comments on this clone: At one of its ends the junction is not consistent with the germline gene, which may arise from a read error. The chain joins TRBV7-7 to TRBJ2-5; 7 bases agree with TRBD1. The CDR3 extends over 13 amino acids. Germline values: CDR1 SSHAT, CDR2 FNYEAQ (reference sequence). CDR3 sequence (DNA): TGTGCTAGCAGCTCAGACAGGGAAGCTGCCCAGTACTTC. Amino acids: CASSSDREAAQYF.

The chain has TRBV5-6 and TRBJ1-4, with 8 bases that match TRBD1. Germline V CDR1 and CDR2: SGHDT, YYEEEE. This CDR3 is 15 amino acids long. Unmatched junction bases numbered 10, after V lost 4 bases and J lost 8 bases. As DNA, the CDR3 is TGTGCCAGCAGCCAACTTCAGGGGGCTAGCGAAAAACTGTTTTTT. It translates to CASSQLQGASEKLFF.

The V call is TRBV5-1, the J call TRBJ2-5, with D perhaps TRBD2 (7 bases). Trimming took off 7 bases at V and 3 bases at J, with 13 bases between the two ends. The CDR3 covers 13 residues. Per the germline V gene, CDR1 is SGHRS and CDR2 is YFSETQ. The DNA for the CDR3 is TGCGCCAGCGAGGGGGGGGTCAAAGAGACCCAGTACTTC. Amino acids: CASEGGVKETQYF.

The gene calls are TRBV5-6 and TRBJ2-7; 8 positions match TRBD2. The length of the CDR3 is 18 residues. V shed 1 base, J shed 3 bases, and the junction held 15 bases outside the gene matches. Germline V gives CDR1 SGHDT, CDR2 YYEEEE. In DNA, the CDR3 is TGTGCCAGCAGCTTGCGGCCGAAGATTAGCGGGACCAACTACGAGCAGTACTTC. Amino acids: CASSLRPKISGTNYEQYF.

The J gene is TRBJ2-1, the V gene TRBV5-4; possibly TRBD2 for D (6 bases). V shed 0 bases and J shed 5 bases, with 18 bases lying between them. CDR1 is SGHNT, CDR2 YYREEE, per germline (reference sequence). This CDR3 is built from 17 residues. CDR3 in DNA: TGTGCCAGCAGCTTGGTCGGCGGGGCAAGATCAGACAATGAGCAGTTCTTC. It translates to CASSLVGGARSDNEQFF.

The rearrangement uses TRBV7-9 and TRBJ1-1; D unresolved. Germline assignment: CDR1 SEHNR and CDR2 FQNEAQ (reference sequence). V was cut by 0 bases and J by 1 base, with 6 bases left in between. The CDR3 consists of 14 residues. CDR3 sequence (DNA): TGTGCCAGCAGCTTAGCCACTTGGAACACTGAAGCTTTCTTT. It codes for CASSLATWNTEAFF.

The chain couples TRBV6-6 to TRBJ1-1, with TRBD1 matching over 11 bases. Germline assignment: CDR1 MNHNY and CDR2 SVGAGI (reference sequence). Trimming at V came to 5 bases and at J to 7 bases, leaving 9 bases not matched to a gene. The CDR3 loop spans 15 amino acids. CDR3 sequence: CASSAPDRGHGEAFF. The DNA of the CDR3 is TGTGCCAGCAGTGCCCCGGACAGGGGGCATGGTGAAGCTTTCTTT.

In its sample, this clone was seen once. The chain combines TRBV5-5 with TRBJ2-1; 8 bases are shared with TRBD2. V dropped 4 bases and J dropped 9; count of bases not matched to a gene: 9. This CDR3 has 14 amino acids. The germline gives CDR1 SGHKS, CDR2 YYEKEE (reference sequence). CDR3 sequence reads: CASSQQSGSPEQFF. CDR3 sequence (DNA): TGTGCCAGCAGCCAACAAAGCGGGAGCCCTGAGCAGTTCTTC.

The chain uses TRBV5-6 and TRBJ2-3, with D tentatively TRBD2 (5 bases). With 3 bases removed from V and 11 bases from J, the gap between germline ends came to 10 bases. Germline V lookup: CDR1 SGHDT, CDR2 YYEEEE. The CDR3 has 11 residues. The CDR3 region has the DNA TGTGCCAGCAGCTCAGCGGAGTGGCAGTATTTT. Translation gives CASSSAEWQYF.

The V gene is TRBV19, the J gene TRBJ2-4; D may be TRBD1 or TRBD2 (5 bases each). Trimming shortened V by 3 bases and J by 6 bases, and 9 bases separated the two germline ends. Germline-derived CDR1 and CDR2 are LNHDA and SQIVND (reference sequence). The CDR3 is 13 residues long. The CDR3 spells CASSISGTNIQYF. For the CDR3, the DNA is TGTGCCAGTAGTATCTCCGGGACAAACATTCAGTACTTC.

On this clone: Additional DNA sequences in this sample encode the identical CDR3. This rearrangement joins TRBV11-2 to TRBJ2-7, with no clear D. Germline-derived CDR1 and CDR2 are SGHAT and FQNNGV. There are 12 residues in the CDR3. The V and J ends lost 1 base and 4 bases respectively, with 5 bases between them. For the CDR3, the DNA is TGTGCCAGCAGCTTAGCCAGGTACGAGCAGTACTTC. Residues: CASSLARYEQYF.

This clone was recorded once. The CDR3 DNA follows: TGTGCCAGCAGCGGACAGGGGGAGTCCGGGGCCAACGTCCTGACTTTC. Its protein is CASSGQGESGANVLTF. This chain uses TRBV9 with TRBJ2-6; 9 positions agree with TRBD1. The V and J ends lost 3 bases and 4 bases, in that order; junction bases with no gene match: 5. Germline V gene sequence: CDR1 SGDLS, CDR2 YYNGEE. CDR3 size: 16 residues.